Listed below are T cell receptor beta chains from one sample, sequenced in a study of blood T cell repertoires in COVID-19. Clones were sequenced by immunoSEQ multiplex PCR, and TCRdb holds only the in-frame ones, with some missing. The data contain tens of thousands of clones, around four fifths of them singletons. Sequencing was performed on peripheral blood. All receptors derive from a woman between 50 and 59 years old with active or convalescent COVID-19. CDR3s include the opening cysteine and the closing phenylalanine or tryptophan. The D gene is left open where the match is weak. The listing skips clone size in some rows; elsewhere it reads once, few, many or a size class.

-	-	TRBV28	TRBJ1-2	CASTNGGRENYGYTF	TGTGCCAGCACCAACGGCGGCAGGGAAAACTATGGCTACACCTTC
TRBD2	-	TRBV7-8	TRBJ2-1	CASSLPIAGGTSYNEQFF	TGTGCCAGCAGCTTACCTATAGCGGGAGGGACTTCCTACAATGAGCAGTTCTTC
TRBD1	-	TRBV5-1	TRBJ1-1	CASSLTGVEAFF	TGCGCCAGCAGCCTGACAGGGGTTGAAGCTTTCTTT
TRBD2	-	TRBV10-3	TRBJ2-3	CAISGTGRGQDTQYF	TGTGCCATCAGTGGTACCGGGAGGGGCCAAGATACGCAGTATTTT
-	-	TRBV4-3	TRBJ1-5	CASSQDARAGEGNQPQHF	TGCGCCAGCAGCCAAGATGCTCGCGCAGGGGAAGGCAATCAGCCCCAGCATTTT
-	few	TRBV9	TRBJ1-2	CASSVVQGNGYTF	TGTGCCAGCAGCGTAGTACAGGGTAATGGCTACACCTTC
TRBD2	-	TRBV5-1	TRBJ2-5	CASSSLAGGGETQYF	TGCGCCAGCAGCTCTCTAGCGGGAGGGGGAGAGACCCAGTACTTC
-	-	TRBV28	TRBJ2-7	CASSFGLIGQYF	TGTGCCAGCAGTTTTGGACTGATTGGGCAGTACTTC
TRBD1	once	TRBV29-1	TRBJ1-2	CSARTGDGYTF	TGCAGCGCCCGGACAGGCGATGGCTACACCTTC
TRBD1	-	TRBV24-1	TRBJ1-1	CATRVRQGGEAFF	TGTGCCACCAGGGTTCGACAGGGCGGTGAAGCTTTCTTT
TRBD2	-	TRBV7-9	TRBJ2-2	CAGRGRTSGSTGELFF	TGTGCCGGCAGGGGGAGGACTAGCGGGAGCACCGGGGAGCTGTTTTTT
-	-	TRBV21-1	TRBJ2-2	CASSDSRDGNTGELFF	TGTGCCAGCAGCGATTCGCGGGACGGTAACACCGGGGAGCTGTTTTTT
TRBD2	-	TRBV24-1	TRBJ2-3	CATSDFRDYLNTDTQYF	TGTGCCACCAGTGATTTTCGGGACTACCTGAACACAGATACGCAGTATTTT
TRBD1	-	TRBV5-1	TRBJ1-1	CASSLVAGTGGLAFF	TGCGCCAGCAGCTTGGTTGCCGGGACAGGGGGCTTGGCTTTCTTT
-	-	TRBV15	TRBJ2-7	CATSRDRSFEQYF	TGTGCCACCAGCAGAGATAGGAGCTTCGAGCAGTACTTC
TRBD1	-	TRBV27	TRBJ1-5	CATSGTGGNQPQHF	TGTGCCACTTCCGGGACAGGAGGAAATCAGCCCCAGCATTTT
TRBD2	-	TRBV5-1	TRBJ2-1	CASSFSPGLAGYNEQFF	TGCGCCAGCAGTTTTTCCCCGGGACTAGCGGGGTACAATGAGCAGTTCTTC
TRBD2	-	TRBV29-1	TRBJ2-1	CSVTGAGGSYNEQFF	TGCAGCGTTACGGGGGCGGGAGGTTCCTACAATGAGCAGTTCTTC
TRBD1	few	TRBV2	TRBJ2-3	CASSEGQFPTDTQYF	TGTGCCAGCAGTGAGGGACAGTTTCCCACAGATACGCAGTATTTT
TRBD2	-	TRBV5-6	TRBJ2-1	CASSLLSGNNEQFF	TGTGCCAGCAGCTTGCTTAGCGGGAACAATGAGCAGTTCTTC
-	-	TRBV27	TRBJ2-1	CASSLPFTTYNEQFF	TGTGCCAGCAGTCTCCCTTTTACAACCTACAATGAGCAGTTCTTC
-	-	TRBV5-1	TRBJ1-2	CASSLGQSYGYTF	TGCGCCAGCAGCTTGGGGCAGTCATATGGCTACACCTTC
-	-	TRBV6-5	TRBJ2-2	CASSITANTGELFF	TGTGCCAGCAGTATAACAGCGAACACCGGGGAGCTGTTTTTT
-	-	TRBV10-3	TRBJ1-1	CAISESDSNEAFF	TGTGCCATCAGTGAGTCGGACAGCAACGAAGCTTTCTTT
-	-	TRBV7-2	TRBJ2-3	CASSLARLQAQYF	TGTGCCAGCAGCTTAGCGCGGCTACAGGCGCAGTATTTT
-	few	TRBV6-2/TRBV6-3	TRBJ1-2	CASSYPNRHYGYTF	TGTGCCAGCAGTTACCCTAACAGACATTATGGCTACACCTTC
TRBD1	-	TRBV2	TRBJ2-5	CASSVSRGRETQYF	TGTGCCAGCAGTGTCTCCAGGGGGCGAGAGACCCAGTACTTC